In this sample, the clone carrying this T cell receptor (beta chain) turned up a few times. Its antigen is unknown. Libraries were prepared by immunoSEQ multiplex PCR; TCRdb keeps only in-frame clonotypes and omits some of them. The table has roughly 700,000 clones, less than 85% seen once. The data were taken from a study of shared clonotypes between healthy human individuals. The donor population consisted of healthy HIV-negative adults with no recent acute infections or vaccinations. CD4+ cells underwent separation, giving CD45RA+ naive and CD45RA-negative memory subsets. Germline-derived CDR1 and CDR2 are SGHDT and YYEEEE. The CDR3 runs 15 residues. Trimming took 7 bases from V and 9 from J; bases not matched to a gene: 13. Points from the study as a whole: Generation of non-shared clonotypes was less probable than generation of clonotypes shared by all four donors. Large depth notwithstanding, sorted-subset sequencing proved incomplete by rarefaction.

The receptor comes from a young woman in good health. The chain employs TRBV5-6 and TRBJ2-4; 10 bases are shared with TRBD1. The source material was memory CD4+ T cells sorted from blood. Stated subset: CD45RA-negative fraction. CDR3 in DNA: TGTGCCAGCTCCCCGGGGTGGACAGGGGGTAGCATTCAGTACTTC. The encoded protein is CASSPGWTGGSIQYF.